The clone carrying this T cell receptor beta chain was seen a single time. The data are from a study of OX40 agonist ivuxolimab in advanced cancers. Study as a whole: Partial responses occurred in Three dose-escalation patients, one with hepatocellular carcinoma and two with cutaneous melanoma.

Clones were read by immunoSEQ multiplex PCR, and TCRdb kept only the in-frame ones, dropping some. The sample gives 15,000 to 20,000 clones, approximately 80% of which show up once; 35% to 50% is in the top ten. The germline V gene encodes CDR1 MNHNY and CDR2 SVGAGI (reference sequence). V was pared by 0 bases and J by 3 bases, with 1 base of the junction left unmatched. The CDR3 consists of 14 residues. The sequencing used CD4+ or CD8+ T cells sorted from blood, collected in a trial of the OX40 agonist ivuxolimab. The clonotype comes from an adult with an advanced solid tumor such as melanoma, head and neck, liver or kidney cancer. This sequence joins TRBV6-6 and TRBJ2-7, with 8 bases aligning to TRBD1. As DNA, the CDR3 is TGTGCCAGCAGTTACTCAACAGGGGGCTACGAGCAGTACTTC. Amino acids: CASSYSTGGYEQYF.